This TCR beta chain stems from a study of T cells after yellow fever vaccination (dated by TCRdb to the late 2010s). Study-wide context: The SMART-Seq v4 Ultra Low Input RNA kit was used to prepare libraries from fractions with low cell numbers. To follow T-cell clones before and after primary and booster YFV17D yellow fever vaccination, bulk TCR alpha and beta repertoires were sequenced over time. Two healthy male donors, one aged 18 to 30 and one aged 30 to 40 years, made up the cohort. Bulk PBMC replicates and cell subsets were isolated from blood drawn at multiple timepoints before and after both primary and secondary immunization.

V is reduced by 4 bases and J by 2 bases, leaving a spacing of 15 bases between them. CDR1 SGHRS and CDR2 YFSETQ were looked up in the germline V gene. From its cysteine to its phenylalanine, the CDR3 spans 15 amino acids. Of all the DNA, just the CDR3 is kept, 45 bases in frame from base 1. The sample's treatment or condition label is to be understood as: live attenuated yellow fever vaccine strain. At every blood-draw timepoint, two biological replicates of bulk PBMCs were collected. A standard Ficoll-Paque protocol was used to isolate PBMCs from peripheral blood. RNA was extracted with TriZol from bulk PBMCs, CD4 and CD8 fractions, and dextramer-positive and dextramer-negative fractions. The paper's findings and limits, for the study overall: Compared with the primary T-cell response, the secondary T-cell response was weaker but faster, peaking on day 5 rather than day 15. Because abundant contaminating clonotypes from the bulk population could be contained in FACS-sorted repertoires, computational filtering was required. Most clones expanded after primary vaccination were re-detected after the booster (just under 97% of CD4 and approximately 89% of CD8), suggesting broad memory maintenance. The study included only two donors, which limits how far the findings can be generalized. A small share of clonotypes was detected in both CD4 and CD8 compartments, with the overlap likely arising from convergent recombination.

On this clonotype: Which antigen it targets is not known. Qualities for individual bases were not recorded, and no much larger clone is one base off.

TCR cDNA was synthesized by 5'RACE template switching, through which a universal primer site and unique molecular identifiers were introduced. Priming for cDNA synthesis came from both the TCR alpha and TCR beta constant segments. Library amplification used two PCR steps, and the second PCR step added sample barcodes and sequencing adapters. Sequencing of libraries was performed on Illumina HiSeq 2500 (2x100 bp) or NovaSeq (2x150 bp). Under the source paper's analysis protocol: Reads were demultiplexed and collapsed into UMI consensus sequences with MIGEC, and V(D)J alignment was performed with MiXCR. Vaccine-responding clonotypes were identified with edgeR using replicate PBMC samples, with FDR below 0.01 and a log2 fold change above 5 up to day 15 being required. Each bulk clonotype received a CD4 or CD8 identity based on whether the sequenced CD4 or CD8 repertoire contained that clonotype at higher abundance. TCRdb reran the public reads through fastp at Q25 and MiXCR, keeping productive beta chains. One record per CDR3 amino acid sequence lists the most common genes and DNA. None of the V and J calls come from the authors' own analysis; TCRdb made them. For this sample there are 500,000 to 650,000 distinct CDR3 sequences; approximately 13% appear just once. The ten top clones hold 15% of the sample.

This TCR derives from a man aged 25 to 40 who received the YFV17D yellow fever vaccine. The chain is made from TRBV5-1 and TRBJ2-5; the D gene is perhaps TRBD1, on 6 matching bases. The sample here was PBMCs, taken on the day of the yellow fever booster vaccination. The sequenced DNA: TGCGCCAGCAGCCACGCCGGGACACAACAAGAGACCCAGTACTTC. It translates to CASSHAGTQQETQYF.